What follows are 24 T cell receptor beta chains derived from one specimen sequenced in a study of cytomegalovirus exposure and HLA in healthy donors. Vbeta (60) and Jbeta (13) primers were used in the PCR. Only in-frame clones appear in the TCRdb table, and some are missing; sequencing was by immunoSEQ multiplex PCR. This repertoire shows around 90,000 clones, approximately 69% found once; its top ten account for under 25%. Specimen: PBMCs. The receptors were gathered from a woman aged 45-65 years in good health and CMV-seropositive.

The CDR3 protein is CASSEDRGRGSTF. The CDR3, as DNA: TGTGCCAGCAGCGAAGACAGGGGGCGAGGGTCCACCTTC. The V and J genes are TRBV7-9 and TRBJ1-2; TRBD1 aligns across 10 bases. The CDR3 consists of 13 residues. V lost 5 bases and J lost 13; bases outside the gene matches: 10. Germline values: CDR1 SEHNR, CDR2 FQNEAQ (reference sequence).

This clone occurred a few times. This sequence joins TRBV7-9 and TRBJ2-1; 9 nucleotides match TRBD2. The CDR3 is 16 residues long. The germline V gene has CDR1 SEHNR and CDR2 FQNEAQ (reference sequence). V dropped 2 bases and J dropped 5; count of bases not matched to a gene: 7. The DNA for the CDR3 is TGTGCCAGCAGCTTAAGTCTAGCGGGGACAGACAATGAGCAGTTCTTC. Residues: CASSLSLAGTDNEQFF. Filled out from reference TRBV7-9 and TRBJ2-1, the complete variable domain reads DTGVSQNPRHKITKRGQNVTFRCDPISEHNRLYWYRQTLGQGPEFLTYFQNEAQLEKSRLLSDRFSAERPKGSFSTLEIQRTEQGDSAMYLCASSLSLAGTDNEQFFGPGTRLTVL.

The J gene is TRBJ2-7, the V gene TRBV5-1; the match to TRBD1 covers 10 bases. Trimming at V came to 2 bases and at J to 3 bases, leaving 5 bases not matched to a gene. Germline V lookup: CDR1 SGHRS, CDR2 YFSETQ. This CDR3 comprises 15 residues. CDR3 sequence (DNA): TGCGCCAGCAGCTTATGGACAGGGGGAGGCTACGAGCAGTACTTC. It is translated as CASSLWTGGGYEQYF.

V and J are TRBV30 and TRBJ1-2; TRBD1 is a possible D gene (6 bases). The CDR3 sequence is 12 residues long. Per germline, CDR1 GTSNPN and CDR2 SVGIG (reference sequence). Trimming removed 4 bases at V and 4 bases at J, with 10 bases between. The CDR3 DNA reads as TGTGCCTGGATAGGGGACATCTATGGCTACACCTTC. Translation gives CAWIGDIYGYTF.

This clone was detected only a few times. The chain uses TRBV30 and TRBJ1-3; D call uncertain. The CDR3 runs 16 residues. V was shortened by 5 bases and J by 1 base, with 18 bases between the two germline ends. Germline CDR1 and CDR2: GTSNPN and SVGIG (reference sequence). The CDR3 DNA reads TGTGCCTGGGGAGGCCTCTGGGAGGGTTCTGGAAACACCATATATTTT. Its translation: CAWGGLWEGSGNTIYF.

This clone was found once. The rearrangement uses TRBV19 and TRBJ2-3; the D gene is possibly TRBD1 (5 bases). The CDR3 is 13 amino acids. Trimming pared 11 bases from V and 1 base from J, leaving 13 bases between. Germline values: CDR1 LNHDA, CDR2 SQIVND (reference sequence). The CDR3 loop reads CAETTVRTDTQYF. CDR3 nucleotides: TGTGCCGAGACGACAGTACGCACAGATACGCAGTATTTT.

CDR3 coding DNA: TGCGCCAGCAGCCAAGATGAGGGCGGGGGGGCCCGAGATACGCAGTATTTT. Its protein product is CASSQDEGGGARDTQYF. The chain has TRBV4-1 and TRBJ2-3; 9 bases align to TRBD2. The germline V gene encodes CDR1 MGHRA and CDR2 YSYEKL. The CDR3 is 17 residues long. V lost 0 bases, J lost 5 bases, and 9 bases stayed unmatched.

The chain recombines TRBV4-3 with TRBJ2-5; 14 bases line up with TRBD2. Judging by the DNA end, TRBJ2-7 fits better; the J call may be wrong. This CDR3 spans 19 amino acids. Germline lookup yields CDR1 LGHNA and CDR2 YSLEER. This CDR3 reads CASSQERTSGGTVFYEQYF. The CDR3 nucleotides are TGCGCCAGCAGCCAAGAAAGGACTAGCGGGGGGACTGTTTTCTACGAGCAGTACTTC.

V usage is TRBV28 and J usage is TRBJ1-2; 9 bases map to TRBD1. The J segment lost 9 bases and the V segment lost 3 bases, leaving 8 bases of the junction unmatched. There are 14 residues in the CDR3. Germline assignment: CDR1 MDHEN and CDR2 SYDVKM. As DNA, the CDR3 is TGTGCCAGCAGTTTCTCCGGACAGGGGTGGCGCTACACCTTC. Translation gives CASSFSGQGWRYTF.

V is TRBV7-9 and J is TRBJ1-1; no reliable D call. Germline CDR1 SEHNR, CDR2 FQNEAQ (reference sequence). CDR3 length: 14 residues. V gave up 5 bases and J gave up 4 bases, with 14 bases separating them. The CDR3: CASSEGGWGTEAFF. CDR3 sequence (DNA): TGTGCCAGCAGCGAGGGTGGGTGGGGCACTGAAGCTTTCTTT.

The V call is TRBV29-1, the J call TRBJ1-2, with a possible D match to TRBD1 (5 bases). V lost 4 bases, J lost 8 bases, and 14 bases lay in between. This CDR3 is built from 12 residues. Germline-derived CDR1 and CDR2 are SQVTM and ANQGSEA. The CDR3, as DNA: TGCAGCGTTGTGGGGCAGACGAGCGGCTACACCTTC. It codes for CSVVGQTSGYTF.

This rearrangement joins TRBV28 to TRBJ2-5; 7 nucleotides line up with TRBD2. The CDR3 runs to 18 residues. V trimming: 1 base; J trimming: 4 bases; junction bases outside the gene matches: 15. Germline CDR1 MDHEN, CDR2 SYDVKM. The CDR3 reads CASSLSERGLAARETQYF. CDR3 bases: TGTGCCAGCAGTTTATCTGAACGTGGGCTAGCGGCCCGAGAGACCCAGTACTTC.

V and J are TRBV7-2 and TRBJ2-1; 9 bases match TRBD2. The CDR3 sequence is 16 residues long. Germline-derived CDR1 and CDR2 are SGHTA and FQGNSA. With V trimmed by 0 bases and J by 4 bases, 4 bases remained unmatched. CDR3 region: CASSLAASGVYNEQFF. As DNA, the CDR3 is TGTGCCAGCAGCTTAGCGGCTAGCGGGGTTTACAATGAGCAGTTCTTC.

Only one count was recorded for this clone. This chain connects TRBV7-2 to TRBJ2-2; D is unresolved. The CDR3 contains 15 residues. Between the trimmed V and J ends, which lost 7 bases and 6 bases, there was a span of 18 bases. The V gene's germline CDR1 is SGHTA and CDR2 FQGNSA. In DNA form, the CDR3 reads TGTGCCAGCACAAAAAAAGCGTGGAGCGCCGGGGAGCTGTTTTTT. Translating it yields CASTKKAWSAGELFF. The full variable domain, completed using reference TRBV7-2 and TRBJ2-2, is GAGVSQSPSNKVTEKGKDVELRCDPISGHTALYWYRQSLGQGLEFLIYFQGNSAPDKSGLPSDRFSAERTGGSVSTLTIQRTQQEDSAVYLCASTKKAWSAGELFFGEGSRLTVL.

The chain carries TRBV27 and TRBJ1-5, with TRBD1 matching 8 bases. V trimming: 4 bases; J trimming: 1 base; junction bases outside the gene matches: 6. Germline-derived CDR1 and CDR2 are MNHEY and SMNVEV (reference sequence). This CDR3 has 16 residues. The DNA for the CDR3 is TGTGCCAGCAGTTCTTTCGGACAGGGAAGCAATCAGCCCCAGCATTTT. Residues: CASSSFGQGSNQPQHF.

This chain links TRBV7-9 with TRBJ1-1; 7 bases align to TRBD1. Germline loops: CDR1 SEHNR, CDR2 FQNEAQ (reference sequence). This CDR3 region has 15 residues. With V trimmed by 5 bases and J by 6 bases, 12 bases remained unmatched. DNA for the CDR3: TGTGCCAGCAGCCCTCAAGGGACAGTCGAGGCTGAAGCTTTCTTT. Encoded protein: CASSPQGTVEAEAFF. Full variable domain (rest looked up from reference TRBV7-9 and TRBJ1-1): DTGVSQNPRHKITKRGQNVTFRCDPISEHNRLYWYRQTLGQGPEFLTYFQNEAQLEKSRLLSDRFSAERPKGSFSTLEIQRTEQGDSAMYLCASSPQGTVEAEAFFGQGTRLTVV.

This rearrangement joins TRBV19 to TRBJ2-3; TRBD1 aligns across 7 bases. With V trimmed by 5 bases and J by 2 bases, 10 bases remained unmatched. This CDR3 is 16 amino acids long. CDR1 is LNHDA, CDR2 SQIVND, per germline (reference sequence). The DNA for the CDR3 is TGTGCCAGTAGTCGAGAGGGGGCAATGGTCACAGATACGCAGTATTTT. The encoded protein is CASSREGAMVTDTQYF.

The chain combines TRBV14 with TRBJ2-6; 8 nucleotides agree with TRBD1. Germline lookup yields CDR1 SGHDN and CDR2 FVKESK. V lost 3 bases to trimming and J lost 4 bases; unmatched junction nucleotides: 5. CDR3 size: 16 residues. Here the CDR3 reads CASSHLQGAGANVLTF. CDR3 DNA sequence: TGTGCCAGCAGCCACCTCCAGGGGGCCGGGGCCAACGTCCTGACTTTC.

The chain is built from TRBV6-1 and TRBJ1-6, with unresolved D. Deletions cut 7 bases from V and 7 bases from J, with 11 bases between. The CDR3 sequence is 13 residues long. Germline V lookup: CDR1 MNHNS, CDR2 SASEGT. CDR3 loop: CASTVDGNSPLHF. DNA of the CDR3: TGTGCCAGCACCGTCGACGGGAATTCACCCCTCCACTTT.

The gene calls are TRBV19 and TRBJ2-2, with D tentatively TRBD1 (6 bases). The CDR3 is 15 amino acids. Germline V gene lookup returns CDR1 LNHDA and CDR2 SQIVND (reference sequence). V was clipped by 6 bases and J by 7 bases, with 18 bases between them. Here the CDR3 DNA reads TGTGCCAGTAGCCCATCCTCAGGGGCCCGCGGGGAGCTGTTTTTT. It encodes CASSPSSGARGELFF.

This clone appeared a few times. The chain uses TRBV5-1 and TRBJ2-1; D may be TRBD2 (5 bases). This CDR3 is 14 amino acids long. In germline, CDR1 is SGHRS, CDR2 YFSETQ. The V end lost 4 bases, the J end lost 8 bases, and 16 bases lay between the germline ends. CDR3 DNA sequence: TGCGCCAGCAGCCTCGGGTCAACCGGGGATGAGCAGTTCTTC. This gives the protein CASSLGSTGDEQFF.

CDR3 amino acids: CASSAGLNYGYTF. The CDR3, as DNA: TGTGCCAGCAGCGCCGGACTCAACTATGGCTACACCTTC. This chain links TRBV9 with TRBJ1-2; D is unclear. Deletions cut 3 bases from V and 2 bases from J, with 8 bases between. Germline V gene data show CDR1 as SGDLS and CDR2 as YYNGEE. The CDR3 is 13 amino acids.

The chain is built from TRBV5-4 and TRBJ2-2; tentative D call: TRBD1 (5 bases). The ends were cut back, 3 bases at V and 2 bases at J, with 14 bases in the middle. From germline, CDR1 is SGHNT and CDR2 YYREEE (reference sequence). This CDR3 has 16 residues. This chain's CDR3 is CASSSWARANTGELFF. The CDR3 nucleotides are TGTGCCAGCAGCTCCTGGGCCAGGGCCAACACCGGGGAGCTGTTTTTT.

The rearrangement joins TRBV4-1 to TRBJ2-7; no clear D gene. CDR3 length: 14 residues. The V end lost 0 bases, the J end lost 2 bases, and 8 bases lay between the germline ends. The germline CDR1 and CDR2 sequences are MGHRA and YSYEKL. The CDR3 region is CASSQEASTYEQYF. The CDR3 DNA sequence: TGCGCCAGCAGCCAAGAGGCTTCGACCTACGAGCAGTACTTC.